This TCR beta chain was found in a study of blood T cell repertoires in COVID-19. Across the whole study: Material from acute and convalescent COVID-19 was sourced from the United States, Italy and Spain.

In the study's own analysis: From reference gene primer amplification, estimates of nucleated cell counts were derived. Repertoires were generated with immunoSEQ multiplex PCR, while TCRdb's copy carries only in-frame clones and drops some. D and trimming were read from the DNA, whereas the V and J calls and clone size are those reported in that table. The data show some 150,000 clones, with just over 85% seen just once and almost 8.5% held by the top ten. Germline V CDR1 and CDR2: SGHRS, YFSETQ. This CDR3 has 16 residues. The J segment lost 10 bases and the V segment lost 4 bases, leaving 14 bases of the junction unmatched.

The source material was peripheral blood. The clonotype originates from a woman between 55 and 75 years old with acute or convalescent COVID-19. The chain is built from TRBV5-1 and TRBJ2-2, with 9 bases that match TRBD1. The CDR3 protein is CASSHWDRVVSEELFF. CDR3 nucleotides: TGCGCCAGCAGCCATTGGGACAGGGTAGTAAGTGAGGAGCTGTTTTTT.